A selection of T cell receptor beta chains follows, all from one sample in a study of cytomegalovirus exposure and HLA in healthy donors. Here immunoSEQ multiplex PCR was the method, and the copy in TCRdb shows in-frame clones only, minus some. The data hold 110,000 or so clones, with approximately 85% observed a single time. Sequencing was done on a sample of PBMCs. The source is a young woman in good health and CMV-seronegative. Both conserved end residues are part of each CDR3. A D gene is named only where the DNA matches it firmly. Some rows have no size entry. The others give once, few or many, or a class for an expanded clone.

d_gene: TRBD1
v_gene: TRBV9
j_gene: TRBJ1-2
abundance: few
CDR3nt: TGTGCCAGCAGCTTGGGGGGACAGGGGATAGGGGGCTACACCTTC
CDR3aa: CASSLGGQGIGGYTF

d_gene: -
v_gene: TRBV12-5
j_gene: TRBJ2-1
abundance: -
CDR3nt: TGTGCTAGTGGACGATACCTCGGGGATGAGCAGTTCTTC
CDR3aa: CASGRYLGDEQFF

d_gene: TRBD1
v_gene: TRBV6-6
j_gene: TRBJ1-2
abundance: -
CDR3nt: TGTGCCAGCTTTAAGGGACAGGTCGCGAACTATGGCTACACCTTC
CDR3aa: CASFKGQVANYGYTF

d_gene: TRBD1
v_gene: TRBV6-5
j_gene: TRBJ2-7
abundance: -
CDR3nt: TGTGCCAGCAGTCCAGGGGGTGCCTTTATCGAGCAGTACTTC
CDR3aa: CASSPGGAFIEQYF

d_gene: TRBD1
v_gene: TRBV27
j_gene: TRBJ1-1
abundance: -
CDR3nt: TGTGCCAGCAGCTTAACAGGGGGCGCAAGCGCTGAAGCTTTCTTT
CDR3aa: CASSLTGGASAEAFF

d_gene: TRBD1
v_gene: TRBV7-2
j_gene: TRBJ2-1
abundance: -
CDR3nt: TGTGCCAGCAGCTTAGACAGGGGTGAGGTAGATGAGCAGTTCTTC
CDR3aa: CASSLDRGEVDEQFF

d_gene: TRBD2
v_gene: TRBV28
j_gene: TRBJ2-3
abundance: -
CDR3nt: TGTGCCAGCAGTATACTAGCGGGGGGGCCAACAGATACGCAGTATTTT
CDR3aa: CASSILAGGPTDTQYF

d_gene: TRBD2
v_gene: TRBV11-2
j_gene: TRBJ2-1
abundance: -
CDR3nt: TGTGCCAGCAGCTCCATACTAGCGATAAGGGGCAATGAGCAGTTCTTC
CDR3aa: CASSSILAIRGNEQFF

d_gene: TRBD1
v_gene: TRBV6-1
j_gene: TRBJ2-7
abundance: -
CDR3nt: TGTGCCAGCAGTGACCGGGACAGGGGATACGAGCAGTACTTC
CDR3aa: CASSDRDRGYEQYF

d_gene: TRBD1
v_gene: TRBV25-1
j_gene: TRBJ2-4
abundance: once
CDR3nt: TGTGCCAGTCGGAGCGGGACAGGGGAAAACATTCAGTACTTC
CDR3aa: CASRSGTGENIQYF

d_gene: -
v_gene: TRBV28
j_gene: TRBJ2-1
abundance: -
CDR3nt: TGTGCCAGCAGTTGGAGGACTGCCCGCAATGAGCAGTTCTTC
CDR3aa: CASSWRTARNEQFF

d_gene: -
v_gene: TRBV5-5
j_gene: TRBJ2-7
abundance: -
CDR3nt: TGTGCCAGCAGCCTCACACCCTTAGAGCAGTACTTC
CDR3aa: CASSLTPLEQYF

d_gene: -
v_gene: TRBV5-1
j_gene: TRBJ2-3
abundance: -
CDR3nt: TGCGCCAGCAGCCCCGATGGTTTCGGTTTCTTACCCACAGATACGCAGTATTTT
CDR3aa: CASSPDGFGFLPTDTQYF

d_gene: TRBD1
v_gene: TRBV27
j_gene: TRBJ2-1
abundance: -
CDR3nt: TGTGCCAGCAGTTTAGGGACAGGGGAATGGAATGAGCAGTTCTTC
CDR3aa: CASSLGTGEWNEQFF

d_gene: TRBD2
v_gene: TRBV9
j_gene: TRBJ2-3
abundance: -
CDR3nt: TGTGCCAGCAGCGTATCCTTAAGCGGGGGGGAAGGAACAGATACGCAGTATTTT
CDR3aa: CASSVSLSGGEGTDTQYF